These 22 T cell receptor beta chains were sequenced from one sample in a study of blood T cell repertoires in COVID-19. Using immunoSEQ multiplex PCR, the repertoire was profiled, and TCRdb retains in-frame clones only, with some absent. The sample lists under 250,000 clones; approximately 81% were seen once. Sequencing input: peripheral blood. Receptors were obtained from a woman of 80 years or more with acute or convalescent COVID-19.

J is TRBJ2-3 and V is TRBV15; D uncertain. Germline lookup yields CDR1 LNHNV and CDR2 YYDKDF (reference sequence). CDR3 length equals 14 residues. Trimming removed 6 bases at V and 0 bases at J, with 10 bases between. The CDR3 loop reads CATSLLTSTDTQYF. In nucleotides, the CDR3 is TGTGCCACCAGTCTCTTAACTAGCACAGATACGCAGTATTTT.

This sequence joins TRBV3-1 (or the pseudogene TRBV3-2) and TRBJ2-4; 7 nucleotides align to TRBD1. V lost 1 base, J lost 0 bases, and 9 bases stayed unmatched. The CDR3 sequence is 18 residues long. CDR1 LGHDT and CDR2 YNNKEL come from the germline V gene (reference sequence). CDR3 protein: CASSQAPGQRLAKNIQYF. In DNA, the CDR3 is TGTGCCAGCAGCCAAGCTCCGGGACAGAGATTAGCCAAAAACATTCAGTACTTC.

The chain recombines TRBV3-1 (or the pseudogene TRBV3-2) with TRBJ2-5, with D maybe TRBD1 (5 bases). The CDR3 has 14 residues. CDR1 LGHDT and CDR2 YNNKEL come from the germline V gene (reference sequence). With 1 base removed from V and 9 bases from J, the gap between germline ends came to 15 bases. The CDR3 DNA reads TGTGCCAGCAGCCAAGGACTTCCGACAGCCTCCCAGTACTTC. Encoded protein: CASSQGLPTASQYF.

The CDR3 here is CASGWAASPLHF. The CDR3 nucleotides are TGTGCCAGCGGTTGGGCAGCTTCACCCCTCCACTTT. The chain links TRBV27 to TRBJ1-6; D is unresolved. Trimming took 8 bases from V and 9 from J, leaving 11 bases between them. The CDR3 runs to 12 residues. Germline values: CDR1 MNHEY, CDR2 SMNVEV (reference sequence).

The table lists this clone with a few counts. At the DNA level, this CDR3 is encoded by other sequences in the same sample as well. The chain employs TRBV5-1 and TRBJ1-2; 7 nucleotides match TRBD1. Looked up from germline, CDR1 is SGHRS and CDR2 is YFSETQ. The CDR3 loop spans 14 amino acids. V lost 0 bases to trimming and J lost 7 bases; unmatched junction nucleotides: 6. CDR3 bases: TGCGCCAGCAGCTTGGCCGAGGGGGCTGGTGGCTACACCTTC. This encodes CASSLAEGAGGYTF.

The rearrangement joins TRBV4-2 to TRBJ1-6; a weak D match, TRBD1 (5 bases). V dropped 1 base and J dropped 10 bases, with 14 bases sitting between them. This CDR3 spans 15 amino acids. CDR1 and CDR2 (germline): LGHNA, YNFKEQ. The CDR3 region is CASSQGQSLPSPLHF. The CDR3 DNA follows: TGTGCCAGCAGCCAAGGACAGTCGTTGCCCTCACCCCTCCACTTT.

This chain uses TRBV2 with TRBJ2-5; 7 positions match TRBD2. The CDR3 contains 18 residues. V lost 2 bases and J lost 0; bases outside the gene matches: 12. CDR1 SNHLY and CDR2 FYNNEI come from the germline V gene. This CDR3 is CASSEQRGLLPDQETQYF. The CDR3 region has the DNA TGTGCCAGCAGTGAACAGCGGGGACTTCTCCCCGACCAAGAGACCCAGTACTTC. Full variable domain (missing parts from reference TRBV2 and TRBJ2-5): EPEVTQTPSHQVTQMGQEVILRCVPISNHLYFYWYRQILGQKVEFLVSFYNNEISEKSEIFDDQFSVERPDGSNFTLKIRSTKLEDSAMYFCASSEQRGLLPDQETQYFGPGTRLLVL.

The chain links TRBV6-4 to TRBJ2-3; a weak D match, TRBD2 (5 bases). The germline CDR1 and CDR2 sequences are MRHNA and SNTAGT. Between the trimmed V and J ends, which lost 3 bases and 1 base, there was a span of 11 bases. The CDR3 has 15 amino acids. CDR3 region: CASSEAGPGTDTQYF. The CDR3 coding sequence is TGTGCCAGCAGTGAGGCGGGCCCCGGCACAGATACGCAGTATTTT.

The rearrangement joins TRBV7-2 to TRBJ1-2; D gene uncertain. In germline, CDR1 is SGHTA, CDR2 FQGNSA. The CDR3 length is 19 residues. Trimming left V 3 bases short and J 0 bases short, with 23 bases between. CDR3 amino acids: CASSLALLRFGGANYGYTF. The DNA for the CDR3 is TGTGCCAGCAGCTTGGCTCTCCTCCGCTTTGGTGGAGCTAACTATGGCTACACCTTC.

V is TRBV7-2 and J is TRBJ1-1; D is ambiguous. The V gene lost 0 bases and the J gene lost 6 bases, with 14 bases spanning the gap. This CDR3 comprises 15 residues. Per germline, CDR1 SGHTA and CDR2 FQGNSA. CDR3 DNA sequence: TGTGCCAGCAGCTTAGCTATGGTGGCAGAATCTGAAGCTTTCTTT. Protein: CASSLAMVAESEAFF. Using reference TRBV7-2 and TRBJ1-1 for the parts outside the CDR3, the full variable domain is GAGVSQSPSNKVTEKGKDVELRCDPISGHTALYWYRQSLGQGLEFLIYFQGNSAPDKSGLPSDRFSAERTGGSVSTLTIQRTQQEDSAVYLCASSLAMVAESEAFFGQGTRLTVV.

The CDR3 is CASSFRKGQPQHF. DNA of the CDR3: TGTGCCAGCAGTTTCAGGAAAGGTCAGCCCCAGCATTTT. V usage is TRBV27 and J usage is TRBJ1-5; D gene ambiguous. V lost 3 bases and J 6 bases, leaving 9 bases between the germline ends. The CDR3 consists of 13 residues. The germline V gene encodes CDR1 MNHEY and CDR2 SMNVEV (reference sequence).

The chain has TRBV28 and TRBJ1-2; unclear D gene. Trimming stripped 5 bases from V and 3 bases from J, with 13 bases between. The germline V gene has CDR1 MDHEN and CDR2 SYDVKM. This CDR3 has 14 residues. Written as DNA, the CDR3 is TGTGCCAGCAGTACCCCACGGAGCGACTATGGCTACACCTTC. This gives the protein CASSTPRSDYGYTF.

The V gene is TRBV2, the J gene TRBJ2-1; 7 bases line up with TRBD1. The CDR3 spans 15 residues. Germline V gene lookup returns CDR1 SNHLY and CDR2 FYNNEI. V was clipped by 6 bases and J by 7 bases; unmatched bases: 12. CDR3 nucleotides: TGTGCCAGCAGCCCCTATCGGGACAGCCCAAATGAGCAGTTCTTC. This encodes CASSPYRDSPNEQFF.

V is TRBV30 and J is TRBJ1-4, with TRBD1 identical over 8 bases. Germline-derived CDR1 and CDR2 are GTSNPN and SVGIG (reference sequence). V dropped 5 bases and J dropped 8; count of bases not matched to a gene: 10. This CDR3 has 14 amino acids. The CDR3 spells CAWAKTGVEEKLFF. The CDR3 bases are TGTGCCTGGGCCAAGACAGGGGTGGAAGAAAAACTGTTTTTT.

The J gene is TRBJ2-1, the V gene TRBV7-6; 11 bases are shared with TRBD2. Per the germline V gene, CDR1 is SGHVS and CDR2 is FNYEAQ. Trimming removed 1 base from V and 7 bases from J; junction bases left unmatched: 6. The CDR3 consists of 16 residues. CDR3 sequence reads: CASSLGATSGVNEQFF. In nucleotides, the CDR3 is TGTGCCAGCAGCTTAGGAGCGACTAGCGGGGTGAATGAGCAGTTCTTC. The full variable domain, completed using reference TRBV7-6 and TRBJ2-1, is GAGVSQSPRYKVTKRGQDVALRCDPISGHVSLYWYRQALGQGPEFLTYFNYEAQQDKSGLPNDRFSAERPEGSISTLTIQRTEQRDSAMYRCASSLGATSGVNEQFFGPGTRLTVL.

This chain joins TRBV4-3 and TRBJ1-2; the D gene is possibly TRBD1 (5 bases). V lost 3 bases to trimming and J lost 2 bases, with 7 bases between them. This CDR3 region has 13 residues. Germline-derived CDR1 and CDR2 are LGHNA and YSLEER. Here the CDR3 reads CASSQQGNYGYTF. CDR3 sequence (DNA): TGCGCCAGCAGCCAGCAGGGCAACTATGGCTACACCTTC.

The CDR3 DNA follows: TGTGCCAGCAGCCCACGACTAGCGGGGGATGAGCAGTTCTTC. It translates to CASSPRLAGDEQFF. V and J are TRBV9 and TRBJ2-1; TRBD2 agrees at 12 bases. The CDR3 consists of 14 residues. CDR1 and CDR2 (germline): SGDLS, YYNGEE. Unmatched junction bases numbered 4, after V lost 4 bases and J lost 8 bases.

The chain carries TRBV9 and TRBJ1-2, with D unclear. The V end lost 1 base, the J end lost 2 bases, and 9 bases lay between the germline ends. CDR3 length: 14 amino acids. CDR1 and CDR2 (germline): SGDLS, YYNGEE. Here the CDR3 DNA reads TGTGCCAGCAGCGTACAGCTAGAGAACTATGGCTACACCTTC. Its translation is CASSVQLENYGYTF.

This chain uses TRBV3-1 (or the pseudogene TRBV3-2) with TRBJ2-7; D not certain. The length of the CDR3 is 14 residues. Between the trimmed V and J ends, which lost 0 bases and 2 bases, there was a span of 8 bases. Germline values: CDR1 LGHDT, CDR2 YNNKEL (reference sequence). The CDR3 spells CASSQEAVPYEQYF. The CDR3 DNA is TGTGCCAGCAGCCAAGAGGCCGTCCCCTACGAGCAGTACTTC.

CDR3 amino acids: CASRNRVEQYF. CDR3 coding DNA: TGTGCCAGCAGAAACAGGGTGGAGCAGTACTTC. The chain employs TRBV5-6 and TRBJ2-7; TRBD1 might be the D (6 bases). CDR1 is SGHDT and CDR2 is YYEEEE in the germline V gene. The CDR3 spans 11 residues. The V and J ends lost 5 bases and 7 bases respectively, with 10 bases between them.

The rearrangement links TRBV9 to TRBJ1-1; perhaps TRBD1 as D (6 bases). V lost 0 bases to trimming and J lost 2 bases, with 14 bases between them. The germline V gene has CDR1 SGDLS and CDR2 YYNGEE. The CDR3 loop spans 16 amino acids. CDR3: CASSVAGAGSNTEAFF. The CDR3, as DNA: TGTGCCAGCAGCGTAGCAGGGGCAGGGAGTAACACTGAAGCTTTCTTT.

This chain uses TRBV27 with TRBJ1-2; D is possibly TRBD1 (6 bases). CDR1 MNHEY and CDR2 SMNVEV come from the germline V gene (reference sequence). V lost 6 bases and J 2 bases, leaving 10 bases between the germline ends. The CDR3 totals 13 residues. CDR3 nucleotides: TGTGCCAGCAGCCACGACAGGAACTATGGCTACACCTTC. Protein sequence: CASSHDRNYGYTF.